The sequence of this T cell receptor (beta chain) was determined in a study of cytomegalovirus exposure and HLA in healthy donors. For the study at large: Of all 370 or so donors who were genotyped, roughly 81% belonged to the Caucasian-associated ancestry cluster. Regarding the study as a whole: In presence/absence analyses, roughly uniform sequencing depth across donors was assumed.

Donors were nominally healthy when sampled, though unrecorded immune exposures were likely. On this clone: The antigen is not known.

Trimming cost V 1 base and J 5 bases, with 5 bases left between them. CDR1 and CDR2 from the germline V gene are GTSNPN and SVGIG (reference sequence). The CDR3 spans 11 residues. It was with 60 Vbeta and 13 Jbeta primers that the PCR ran. Using immunoSEQ multiplex PCR, the repertoire was profiled, and TCRdb retains in-frame clones only, with some absent. The repertoire holds 140,000 or so clones, with approximately 76% as singletons. The V call is TRBV30, the J call TRBJ2-5, with D unresolved. Sequencing was carried out using PBMCs. The receptor was derived from a man aged 40-49 years in good health and CMV-seronegative. CDR3 residues: CAWSGRETQYF. CDR3 bases: TGTGCCTGGAGTGGTCGGGAGACCCAGTACTTC. The whole variable domain, remainder taken from reference TRBV30 and TRBJ2-5, is SQTIHQWPATLVQPVGSPLSLECTVEGTSNPNLYWYRQAAGRGLQLLFYSVGIGQISSEVPQNLSASRPQDRQFILSSKKLLLSDSGFYLCAWSGRETQYFGPGTRLLVL.